Only a few counts were recorded for the clone carrying this T cell receptor (beta chain). Its antigen is not identified. RNA, once extracted, was reverse transcribed into cDNA for use as the sequencing template. Assay: immunoSEQ multiplex PCR; the TCRdb copy retains only in-frame clones and omits some. The sample yields some 170,000 clones, 67% seen once. This CDR3 contains 15 residues. The germline V gene encodes CDR1 MRHNA and CDR2 SNTAGT. The V and J ends lost 1 base and 2 bases respectively, with 11 bases between them. The sample belongs to a study of CD8+ T cells in alopecia areata. Study summary: Those patients who were treated received oral tofacitinib, which was given at 5 to 10 mg twice daily for moderate-to-severe alopecia areata. Study-level results: Compared with normal scalp, lesional scalp had higher clonality and more expanded CD8+ clones.

Lesional scalp tissue (obtained by punch biopsy) and peripheral blood were collected from alopecia areata patients. This TCR derives from a human donor with alopecia areata. The chain employs TRBV6-4 and TRBJ2-5; D remains ambiguous. The sample in question was CD8+ T cells sorted from blood, obtained at week 0. DNA of the CDR3: TGTGCCAGCAGTGACTTAGGGCAGCTTCAAGAGACCCAGTACTTC. Translation gives CASSDLGQLQETQYF.